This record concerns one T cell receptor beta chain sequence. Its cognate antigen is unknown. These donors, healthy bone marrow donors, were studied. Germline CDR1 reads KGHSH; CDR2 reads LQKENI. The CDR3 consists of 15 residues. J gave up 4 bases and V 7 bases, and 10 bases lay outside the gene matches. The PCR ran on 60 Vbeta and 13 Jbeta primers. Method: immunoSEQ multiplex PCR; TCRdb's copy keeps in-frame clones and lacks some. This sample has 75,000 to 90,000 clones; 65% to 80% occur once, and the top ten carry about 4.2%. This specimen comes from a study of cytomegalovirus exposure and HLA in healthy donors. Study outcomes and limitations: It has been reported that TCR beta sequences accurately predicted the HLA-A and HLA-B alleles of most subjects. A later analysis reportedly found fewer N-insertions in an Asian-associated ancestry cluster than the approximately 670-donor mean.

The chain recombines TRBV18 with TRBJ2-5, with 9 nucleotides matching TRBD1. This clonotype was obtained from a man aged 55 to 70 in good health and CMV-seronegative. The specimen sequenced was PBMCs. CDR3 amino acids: CASFSGQGKRETQYF. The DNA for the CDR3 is TGTGCCAGCTTCAGCGGACAGGGGAAAAGAGAGACCCAGTACTTC.